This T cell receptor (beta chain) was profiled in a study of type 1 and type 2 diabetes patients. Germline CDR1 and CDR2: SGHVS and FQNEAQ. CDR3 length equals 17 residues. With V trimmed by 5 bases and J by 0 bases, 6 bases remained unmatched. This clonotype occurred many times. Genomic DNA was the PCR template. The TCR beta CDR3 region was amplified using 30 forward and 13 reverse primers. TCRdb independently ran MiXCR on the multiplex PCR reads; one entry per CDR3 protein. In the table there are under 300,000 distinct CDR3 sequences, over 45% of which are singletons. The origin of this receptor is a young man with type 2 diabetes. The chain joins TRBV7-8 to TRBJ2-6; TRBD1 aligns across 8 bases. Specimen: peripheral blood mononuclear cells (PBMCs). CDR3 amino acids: CASSPWDRPSGANVLTF. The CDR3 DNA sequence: TGTGCCAGCAGCCCCTGGGACAGGCCCTCTGGGGCCAACGTCCTGACTTTC.